This TCR beta chain was observed in a study of cytomegalovirus exposure and HLA in healthy donors. This PCR relied on a set of 60 Vbeta primers and 13 Jbeta primers. Generated by immunoSEQ multiplex PCR, the TCRdb table keeps only in-frame clones and is missing some. The sample is made up of about 99,000 clones, and the top ten hold about 3% of it. Study results and limitations: In a later analysis, 17,000 or so TCR beta sequences were associated with HLA alleles at 0.05 false discovery rate.

CDR3 size: 16 residues. Germline loops: CDR1 SGDLS, CDR2 YYNGEE. The ends were cut back, 0 bases at V and 2 bases at J, with 13 bases in the middle. Worth noting for this clone: Its specificity is unknown.

The sample consisted of PBMCs. This receptor was taken from a middle-aged man in good health and CMV-seronegative. The chain recombines TRBV9 with TRBJ2-3; tentative D call: TRBD2 (6 bases). The CDR3 loop is CASSVDGGATTDTQYF. Here the CDR3 DNA reads TGTGCCAGCAGCGTAGACGGCGGGGCTACCACAGATACGCAGTATTTT.